Sequencing of this TCR beta chain was carried out in a study of blood T cell repertoires in COVID-19. Overall study context: COVID-19 samples collected from the United States, Italy and Spain covered acute and convalescent phases. The cDNA or gDNA used as material had been derived from T cells, B-cell-depleted T cells, or PBMCs.

In the original processing: It was from reference gene primer amplification that nucleated cell counts were estimated. Sequencing was performed with immunoSEQ multiplex PCR; in TCRdb, only in-frame clones are kept and a portion is missing. For V, J and clone size, that table is used; D and trimming come from the DNA. The sample records some 120,000 clones, 80% to 90% being singletons. Germline CDR1 reads KGHDR; CDR2 reads SFDVKD. The junction had 10 bases not matched to a gene; V was cut back by 4 bases and J by 1 base. This CDR3 has 18 amino acids. The receptor's source is a woman aged 55 to 70 with acute or convalescent COVID-19. What was sequenced was peripheral blood. The J gene is TRBJ2-7, the V gene TRBV24-1; TRBD2 matches at 12 bases. The CDR3 sequence is CATSEDGLAGKCSYEQYF. The CDR3 DNA follows: TGTGCCACCAGTGAGGACGGACTAGCGGGAAAGTGTTCCTACGAGCAGTACTTC.